Included here is one T cell receptor (beta chain) sequence, with context. Its antigen has not been determined. No per-base quality is available; no much larger clone lies one base away. The method was the immunoSEQ multiplex PCR assay. The multiplex PCR relied on a mix of 60 forward primers for TCR Vbeta segments and 13 reverse primers for TCR Jbeta segments. The CDR3 region of rearranged TCR beta genes was amplified from genomic DNA with a multiplex PCR assay. The amplified TCR beta libraries were sequenced on the Illumina HiSeq System as 87-base-pair reads. The authors' analysis ran thus. Across the roughly 670 repertoires, a later analysis counted tens of millions of unique TCR beta chains, 9.5 million to 13 million of which were shared by at least two donors. To remove PCR and sequencing errors, raw reads were error-corrected and collapsed into unique sequences using a nearest-neighbor algorithm that merged closely related sequences. CDR3 sequences were aligned to IMGT reference sequences to assign V, D and J gene segments. For a sequence to be retained, a match of at least six nucleotides to both a V gene segment and a J gene segment was required. A rearrangement was called productive if the CDR3 had no stop codons and remained in frame with V and J, and every other rearrangement was called non-productive. Following IMGT convention, CDR3 was defined as the stretch from the second conserved V-encoded cysteine up to the conserved J-encoded phenylalanine. The earlier analysis of fewer than 750 of the donors excluded sequences that lacked an unambiguous match to a single V gene segment. An earlier analysis of about 590 of the donors classified V segments as functional when productive rearrangements were above 56.7% and as segregating when the standard deviation between donors was above 5%. A statistical classification framework was developed to diagnose cytomegalovirus status using the catalog of TCR beta chain sequences. In a later analysis, TCR nucleotide sequences were compared against IMGT/GENE-DB human TR gene sequences so that V and J genes could be assigned. In a later analysis, CDR3 sequences and most-parsimonious VDJ recombination scenarios were assigned using the TCRdist pipeline. In a later analysis, each TCR beta chain was defined by its CDR3 amino acid sequence together with its V-gene family, and reads lacking a unique V-gene family were excluded. In a later analysis, 550 to 650 highly shared, low-generation-probability nucleotide sequences were removed to address suspected cross-contamination and a sequencing artifact. In a later analysis, a clonal expansion index was calculated for each public chain from normalized within-repertoire ranks of inferred template counts. In a later analysis, generation probabilities were computed with a VDJ recombination model fitted to out-of-frame rearrangements, and the resulting probabilities were checked against IGoR. In a later analysis, hypergeometric tests were used to score TCR-TCR, TCR-HLA and TCR-CMV co-occurrence, with a repertoire-size bias correction applied to TCR pairs. False discovery rates were estimated in a later analysis by permuting HLA or CMV assignments 20 times. In a later analysis, co-occurring TCRs were grouped using DBSCAN, and TCRdist sequence similarity was added for clustering within HLA-allele-positive subsets. Repertoires with fewer than 30,000 or more than 120,000 public chains, plus five repertoires with anomalous nucleotide sharing, were excluded from co-occurrence clustering. TCRdb limited this immuneACCESS table to in-frame rearrangements with V and J called. A share of clones is missing; checked studies link under half to unresolved V genes, and the rest is unexplained. That table supplies the V and J calls and clone size; D and trimming were determined from the DNA. Counted in this sample were some 130,000 clones; roughly three quarters of them appeared once. 3.1% of the sample is in the top ten clones.

The data originate from a study of cytomegalovirus exposure and HLA in healthy donors (dated by TCRdb to about 2017). Notes on the research overall: According to an earlier analysis of 587 of the donors, about 179 million T cells yielded 100 million or so unique TCR beta sequences and 276 Gb of sequence data. Every repertoire in the discovery cohort had been generated on one and the same sequencing platform. HLA typing covered class I and class II loci at four-digit resolution. Donor age, sex, ethnicity and CMV serostatus were compiled together with the repertoire data. Of the roughly 430 genotyped donors, about 80% fell in the genetic ancestry cluster associated with self-reported Caucasian donors. A later genetic analysis took genome-wide SNP genotypes for about 55% of the 666 donors and used that subset as a discovery cohort. Rather than using new phenotypic data, the later analysis identified candidate immune exposures from TCR beta sequences and from how often those sequences occurred across donors. Along with the roughly 670-subject first cohort, a separate validation cohort of around 110 different subjects was used. The number of donors typed differed by locus, with roughly 620-630 for A, B, C, DRB1 and DQB1, more than 500 for DQA1, over 600 for DPA1, and under 490 for DPB1. The study was designed to test whether signatures of past pathogen exposure could be identified by cataloging public T cell receptors. Roughly 5 DR-DQ haplotypes were handled as single units for association and clustering because linkage in the cohort was strong. An earlier analysis of 450 to 750 of the donors used high-throughput TCR beta sequencing to judge whether each TCR beta V gene segment behaved as functional or pseudogenic. About 280 gigabases of sequencing data and about 92 million unique TCR sequences made up an early release that covered several hundred HLA-typed donors. The study combined high-throughput TCR immunosequencing, statistical association of individual TCRs with disease status, and machine learning to predict cytomegalovirus infection status. Across around 400 genotyped donors of the cohort, an average of about 220,000 unique TCR beta nucleotide sequences per donor were sequenced, and roughly 20% of those sequences were non-productive. Using immunosequencing, the study profiled T cell repertoires from about 650 subjects and related those repertoires to cytomegalovirus serostatus. To study patterns of TCR occurrence, a later analysis re-analyzed previously published TCR beta repertoires from more than 550 donors and added high-resolution HLA genotyping.

The cohort was made up of 666 healthy bone marrow donors. At the time of sampling, every cohort member was nominally healthy, though immune exposures that went unrecorded were likely present. The donor tested CMV seronegative, placing the donor among the 350 to 400 seronegative members of the cohort. A peripheral blood sample was provided by each donor, and peripheral blood mononuclear cells were used for TCR beta sequencing. Genomic DNA was extracted from the blood cell samples with the Qiagen DNeasy Blood Extraction Kit. Broader findings and caveats from the paper: When HLA alleles, especially DR and DQ, strongly co-occurred, attributing TCR associations to individual alleles was difficult. A later analysis found that most CMV-associated TCR beta chains appeared HLA-restricted, with HLA associations seemingly driven largely by CMV exposure. A later genetic analysis reported fewer N-insertions in productive TCRs among donors in an Asian-associated ancestry cluster than the roughly 670-donor mean. In a later analysis, the rate of TCR association differed among HLA loci, with DRB1 alleles having the most associated TCRs and HLA-C alleles having the fewest. Three of the identified cytomegalovirus-associated TCR beta chains were confirmed in vitro to be specific for cytomegalovirus antigens. At a false discovery rate of 0.05, a later analysis linked about 16,000 TCR beta sequences to specific HLA alleles. This cohort had only TCR beta chains sequenced, and the lack of alpha or paired-chain data limited which features could be detected. According to a later analysis, parvovirus B19, influenza, CMV and Epstein-Barr virus appeared linked to several top co-occurrence clusters. A further reported finding was that TCR beta sequences accurately predicted the HLA-A and HLA-B alleles for most subjects in the first cohort. The authors suggested that the approach could potentially be extended to other disease states and immunological phenotypes. Most TCR sequences were observed very rarely across donors, whereas some public TCRs were present in many individuals. In the study, some 160 TCR beta chains were listed as associated with cytomegalovirus. Because counts were too low, 15 or so rarely observed V segments, including chromosome 9 orphons, were excluded from the earlier analysis of some 540 of the donors. A later analysis found that HLA-associated TCR beta chains were more clonally expanded and had lower generation probabilities than equally common non-associated chains. A group of highly shared sequence variants was considered likely to be a technical artifact of the sequencing pipeline. The classifier was reported to diagnose cytomegalovirus status with high specificity and sensitivity in both the original and validation cohorts. An association between a missense DCLRE1C variant and V-gene and J-gene trimming of TCR beta chains was found in a later genetic analysis and replicated in an independent cohort. Correlated functional status among segregating V segments might be attributable to linkage disequilibrium, but an unknown experimental factor could not be ruled out. An earlier analysis of 450 to 750 of the donors showed that most TCR beta V segments appeared in productive rearrangements either about 90% or about 30% of the time, which broadly matched IMGT annotations. Immune exposure information for the cohort was limited to CMV serostatus. Sequencing depth was assumed to be roughly uniform across donors in the presence/absence analyses, though that assumption may not hold. HLA typing was unavailable for some donors at each locus, so association tests used only the typed subset.

The sequenced sample was PBMCs. This clonotype was obtained from a man in his thirties or forties in good health and CMV-seronegative.

This receptor has the CDR3 CASTHGTAYGYTF. The nucleotide sequence is TGTGCCAGCACCCACGGGACAGCTTATGGCTACACCTTC. The sequence joins TRBV28 to TRBJ1-2; TRBD1 agrees with 7 junctional bases. Germline trimming amounts to 7 bases on V and 5 bases on J, with 7 as the count of junction bases outside the gene matches. Counted from cysteine to phenylalanine, this CDR3 has 13 amino acids. Only the CDR3 portion is preserved as DNA: 39 bases, with reading frame beginning at the first base. CDR1 and CDR2, per the germline V gene, are MDHEN and SYDVKM.